This T cell receptor beta chain was profiled in a study of T cells in Graves' hyperthyroidism and ophthalmopathy. The CDR3 contains 15 residues. Germline V gene sequence: CDR1 SGHTA, CDR2 FQGNSA. Patients were excluded for uncontrolled infection, other autoimmune disease, pregnancy or lactation. Clinical symptoms, serum thyroxine and TRAb, thyroid ultrasound and orbital computed tomography together formed the diagnostic basis. Amplification of TCR beta CDR3 regions used RNA as the template. A set of HTBI primers served as the primers for a first-round RT-PCR of the TCR CDR3. MiXCR, applied by TCRdb to the multiplex PCR reads, yields one record per CDR3 protein. The table includes hundreds of thousands of distinct CDR3 sequences, more than 45% detected once. This clonotype was seen a few times. An end of the junction differs from the germline gene, which may be a read error.

The genes are TRBV7-2 and TRBJ1-4; D ambiguous. The clonotype was recovered from a woman between 18 and 29 years old with Graves' hyperthyroidism. The sequenced sample consisted of peripheral blood or thyroid tissue (not recorded which). The DNA for the CDR3 is TGCGCCAGCAGCCAAGATAAGGGTGTAGATGAAAAACTGTTTTTT. Amino acid sequence: CASSQDKGVDEKLFF.